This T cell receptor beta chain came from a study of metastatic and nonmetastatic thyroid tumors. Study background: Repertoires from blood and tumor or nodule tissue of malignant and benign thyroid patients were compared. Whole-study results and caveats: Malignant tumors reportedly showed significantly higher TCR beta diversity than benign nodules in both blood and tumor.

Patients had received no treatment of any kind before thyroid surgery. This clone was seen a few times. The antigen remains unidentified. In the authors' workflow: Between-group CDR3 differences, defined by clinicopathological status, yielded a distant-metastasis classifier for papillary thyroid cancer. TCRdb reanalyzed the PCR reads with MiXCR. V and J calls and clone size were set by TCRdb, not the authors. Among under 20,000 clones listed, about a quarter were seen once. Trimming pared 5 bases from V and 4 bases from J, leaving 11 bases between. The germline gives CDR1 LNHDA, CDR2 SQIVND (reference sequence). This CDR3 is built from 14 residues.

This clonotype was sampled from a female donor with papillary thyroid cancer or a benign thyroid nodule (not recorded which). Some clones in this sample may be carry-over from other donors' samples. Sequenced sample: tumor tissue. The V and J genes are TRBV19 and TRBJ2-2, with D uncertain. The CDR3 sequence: CASSPERGTGELFF. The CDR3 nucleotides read TGTGCCAGTAGTCCCGAAAGAGGCACCGGGGAGCTGTTTTTT.